The subject of this entry is one T cell receptor (beta chain). This sample is drawn from a study of T cells after posttransplantation cyclophosphamide. Assay: immunoSEQ multiplex PCR; the TCRdb copy retains only in-frame clones and omits some. The sample contains approximately 41,000 clones, none of them singletons. This CDR3 has 15 residues. Germline trimming cut 2 bases from V and 5 bases from J; bases unmatched to any gene: 8. CDR1 is KGHSH and CDR2 is LQKENI in the germline V gene. The sample comprised PBMCs. The source is a man aged 45-60 years in good health, CMV-negative, and a related stem cell transplant donor. This chain uses TRBV18 with TRBJ2-5; 7 nucleotides align to TRBD1. The CDR3 protein is CASSPNRGPGETQYF. The DNA for the CDR3 is TGTGCCAGCTCACCAAATAGGGGGCCGGGGGAGACCCAGTACTTC.